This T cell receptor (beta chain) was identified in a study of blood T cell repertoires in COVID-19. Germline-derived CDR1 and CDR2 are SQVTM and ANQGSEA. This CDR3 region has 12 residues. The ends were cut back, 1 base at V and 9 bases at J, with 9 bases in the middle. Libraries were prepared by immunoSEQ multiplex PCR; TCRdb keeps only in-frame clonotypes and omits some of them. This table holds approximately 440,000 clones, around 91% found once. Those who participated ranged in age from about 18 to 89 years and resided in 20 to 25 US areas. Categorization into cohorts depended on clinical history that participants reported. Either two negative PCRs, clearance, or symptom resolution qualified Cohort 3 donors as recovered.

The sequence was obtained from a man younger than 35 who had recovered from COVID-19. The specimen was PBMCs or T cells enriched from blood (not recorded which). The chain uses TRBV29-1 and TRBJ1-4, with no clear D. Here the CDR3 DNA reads TGCAGCGTTGAAGGAGAGCTCAAAAAACTGTTTTTT. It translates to CSVEGELKKLFF.